Below, 27 T cell receptor beta chains from the same sample are listed, as sequenced in a study of T cell changes during pregnancy in multiple sclerosis. The method was immunoSEQ multiplex PCR; TCRdb's version includes in-frame clones alone and lacks a portion of them. The sample includes under 70,000 clones, 92% seen only once; the top ten take approximately 0.6%. The specimen was CD4+ T cells from peripheral blood mononuclear cells, collected after pregnancy. These receptors came from a female donor with multiple sclerosis, enrolled in a pregnancy study.

The rearrangement uses TRBV19 and TRBJ1-3; D uncertain. Trimming took off 11 bases at V and 7 bases at J, with 15 bases between the two ends. The CDR3 runs to 12 residues. Germline loops: CDR1 LNHDA, CDR2 SQIVND (reference sequence). The CDR3 bases are TGTGCCGCGAAATCGGGGAGGAACACCATATATTTT. Translated, it gives CAAKSGRNTIYF.

This chain joins TRBV5-4 and TRBJ1-2; TRBD1 might be the D (5 bases). Germline V lookup: CDR1 SGHNT, CDR2 YYREEE (reference sequence). This CDR3 has 14 amino acids. V was shortened by 6 bases and J by 4 bases, with 16 bases between the two germline ends. The CDR3 coding sequence is TGTGCCAGCAACATCCGGGGGGAGTCCTATGGCTACACCTTC. Translated, it gives CASNIRGESYGYTF.

The chain employs TRBV10-3 and TRBJ1-1; 11 bases are shared with TRBD1. The junction had 5 bases not matched to a gene; V was cut back by 6 bases and J by 5 bases. Looked up from germline, CDR1 is ENHRY and CDR2 is SYGVKD. CDR3 length: 14 residues. CDR3 sequence (DNA): TGTGCCATCAGGGGGGACAGGGGGAGAACTGAAGCTTTCTTT. Its protein is CAIRGDRGRTEAFF.

The chain is built from TRBV9 and TRBJ2-1; D is possibly TRBD2 (6 bases). The germline V and J ends were trimmed by 4 bases and 3 bases, with 14 bases remaining between them. From germline, CDR1 is SGDLS and CDR2 YYNGEE. The CDR3 has 15 residues. The CDR3 loop is CASSPPGTYYNEQFF. The CDR3 DNA reads as TGTGCCAGCAGCCCCCCCGGGACTTACTACAATGAGCAGTTCTTC.

J is TRBJ2-5 and V is TRBV2; 7 bases are shared with TRBD1. The length of the CDR3 is 14 residues. Losses at the gene ends were 7 bases for V and 4 bases for J; bases not matched to a gene: 9. Germline V gives CDR1 SNHLY, CDR2 FYNNEI. The CDR3 DNA reads as TGTGCCAGCAATCCGACAGGGCTCGGAGAGACCCAGTACTTC. Translating gives CASNPTGLGETQYF.

The chain is built from TRBV27 and TRBJ1-2; 10 nucleotides align to TRBD1. CDR1 MNHEY and CDR2 SMNVEV come from the germline V gene (reference sequence). Unmatched junction bases numbered 12, after V lost 5 bases and J lost 6 bases. The CDR3 is 16 amino acids. The CDR3 DNA reads TGTGCCAGCAGTCCGTACCGGGACAGGGGAAGGCATGGCTACACCTTC. This encodes CASSPYRDRGRHGYTF.

The V and J genes are TRBV6-1 and TRBJ1-4; D perhaps matches TRBD1 (5 bases). The CDR3 contains 13 residues. V was shortened by 4 bases and J by 16 bases, with 19 bases between the two germline ends. Germline CDR1 MNHNS, CDR2 SASEGT. The CDR3 DNA reads TGTGCCAGCAGTGGGGGACTTTATGAAAAAAGGTTTTTT. This gives the protein CASSGGLYEKRFF.

This chain connects TRBV5-6 to TRBJ2-7; TRBD1 aligns across 9 bases. The junction had 18 bases not matched to a gene; V was cut back by 4 bases and J by 7 bases. CDR3 size: 17 residues. Germline loops: CDR1 SGHDT, CDR2 YYEEEE. DNA of the CDR3: TGTGCCAGCAGCCCCCGGGCCCGGGGACAGGGAACCTGGGAGCAGTACTTC. This encodes CASSPRARGQGTWEQYF.

The rearrangement joins TRBV11-2 to TRBJ1-2; D unclear. CDR1 and CDR2 (germline): SGHAT, FQNNGV. CDR3 length equals 16 residues. V was pared by 1 base and J by 6 bases, with 18 bases between. CDR3 nucleotides: TGTGCCAGCAGCTTAGCCCCGGACCCTGGAGGTAATGGCTACACCTTC. Its translation: CASSLAPDPGGNGYTF.

This clone has just one count. The chain couples TRBV6-5 to TRBJ2-4; 8 bases are a match to TRBD1. The CDR3 has 15 residues. Trimming took 2 bases from V and 4 from J; bases not matched to a gene: 4. The germline V gene encodes CDR1 MNHEY and CDR2 SVGAGI. The CDR3 DNA reads as TGTGCCAGCAGTTACACCGGACAGGGTAAAAACATTCAGTACTTC. Protein sequence: CASSYTGQGKNIQYF.

This chain connects TRBV9 to TRBJ2-3, with TRBD1 matching over 10 bases. Germline V CDR1 and CDR2: SGDLS, YYNGEE. Unmatched junction bases numbered 6, after V lost 6 bases and J lost 2 bases. There are 15 residues in the CDR3. This CDR3 reads CASNSGTGATDTQYF. In nucleotides, the CDR3 is TGTGCCAGCAATTCCGGGACAGGGGCCACAGATACGCAGTATTTT.

This chain connects TRBV7-3 to TRBJ2-7; D may be TRBD1 (5 bases). There are 13 residues in the CDR3. Germline CDR1 is SGHTA and CDR2 is FQGTGA. Trimming took 5 bases from V and 3 from J, leaving 11 bases between them. This chain's CDR3 is CASSPDSGYEQYF. CDR3 sequence (DNA): TGTGCCAGCAGCCCAGACAGTGGCTACGAGCAGTACTTC.

The CDR3: CASRAGTSGDTQYF. Written as DNA, the CDR3 is TGTGCCAGCAGGGCCGGGACTAGTGGAGATACGCAGTATTTT. V gene TRBV2 combines with J gene TRBJ2-3, with 8 bases lining up with TRBD2. The CDR3 runs to 14 residues. Germline CDR1 and CDR2: SNHLY and FYNNEI. The junction had 7 bases not matched to a gene; V was cut back by 6 bases and J by 5 bases. Full variable domain (missing parts from reference TRBV2 and TRBJ2-3): EPEVTQTPSHQVTQMGQEVILRCVPISNHLYFYWYRQILGQKVEFLVSFYNNEISEKSEIFDDQFSVERPDGSNFTLKIRSTKLEDSAMYFCASRAGTSGDTQYFGPGTRLTVL.

This clone was seen more than once but under ten times. The CDR3 is CASRQSGERSNQPQHF. CDR3 DNA: TGTGCCAGCCGTCAGTCAGGGGAACGGAGCAATCAGCCCCAGCATTTT. The chain uses TRBV6-6 and TRBJ1-5; possibly TRBD1 for D (6 bases). The germline V gene has CDR1 MNHNY and CDR2 SVGAGI (reference sequence). The CDR3 is 16 residues long. Between the trimmed V and J ends, which lost 8 bases and 1 base, there was a span of 18 bases.

The V and J genes are TRBV5-1 and TRBJ1-2, with 8 bases matching TRBD1. With 5 bases clipped from V and 8 bases from J, the junction kept 5 bases outside the gene matches. Germline assignment: CDR1 SGHRS and CDR2 YFSETQ. The CDR3 consists of 12 residues. The CDR3 sequence: CASSGQGGGYTF. CDR3 DNA sequence: TGCGCCAGCAGTGGACAGGGAGGGGGCTACACCTTC.

The chain joins TRBV6-5 to TRBJ2-3; the match to TRBD2 covers 8 bases. CDR1 and CDR2 from the germline V gene are MNHEY and SVGAGI. The ends lost 6 bases at V and 5 bases at J; junction bases unmatched: 4. This CDR3 contains 13 residues. For the CDR3, the DNA is TGTGCCAGCAGGCGGGGGGCGGTAGATACGCAGTATTTT. This gives the protein CASRRGAVDTQYF.

The genes are TRBV9 and TRBJ2-1; D gene unclear. The CDR3 spans 15 residues. Germline CDR1 SGDLS, CDR2 YYNGEE. Trimming left V 0 bases short and J 10 bases short, with 17 bases between. The CDR3, as DNA: TGTGCCAGCAGCGTAGCCCCTACTGAGGCTCGGGAGCAGTTCTTC. Translation gives CASSVAPTEAREQFF.

As to this clone: Germline and junction disagree at one end, which may indicate a read error. The chain couples TRBV7-7 to TRBJ2-7; D is undetermined. The germline V gene encodes CDR1 SSHAT and CDR2 FNYEAQ (reference sequence). The CDR3 is 13 residues long. The DNA of the CDR3 is TGTGCTAGCAGCCCCCCCCACAGTCGCGAGCAGTACTTC. Amino acid sequence: CASSPPHSREQYF.

The J gene is TRBJ1-5, the V gene TRBV2; TRBD1 might be the D (5 bases). Trimming removed 3 bases from V and 9 bases from J, with 12 bases in between. This CDR3 comprises 13 residues. The germline V gene encodes CDR1 SNHLY and CDR2 FYNNEI. The CDR3 here is CASSDRAETPQHF. Written as DNA, the CDR3 is TGTGCCAGCAGTGACAGGGCCGAGACGCCCCAGCATTTT.

The rearrangement uses TRBV27 and TRBJ1-1; D not resolved. The germline gives CDR1 MNHEY, CDR2 SMNVEV (reference sequence). The CDR3 runs to 15 residues. Deletions cut 4 bases from V and 7 bases from J, with 19 bases between. CDR3 region: CASSSRWEVGGEAFF. The CDR3 coding sequence is TGTGCCAGCAGTTCGAGGTGGGAGGTCGGTGGTGAAGCTTTCTTT.

The chain has TRBV5-1 and TRBJ1-5, with D possibly matching TRBD1 (5 bases). This CDR3 is built from 15 residues. Germline V gene data show CDR1 as SGHRS and CDR2 as YFSETQ. The ends were cut back, 0 bases at V and 3 bases at J, with 10 bases in the middle. In DNA form, the CDR3 reads TGCGCCAGCAGCTTGGGCGGGGGAGCCAATCAGCCCCAGCATTTT. Translating gives CASSLGGGANQPQHF.

This clone has only one observation. CDR3 DNA sequence: TGTGCCAGCAGCTCGACAGTATTCTCCTACGAGCAGTACTTC. Translation gives CASSSTVFSYEQYF. The chain links TRBV7-2 to TRBJ2-7; tentative D call: TRBD1 (5 bases). Between the trimmed V and J ends, which lost 4 bases and 0 bases, there was a span of 10 bases. Germline lookup yields CDR1 SGHTA and CDR2 FQGNSA. CDR3 length: 14 residues. Complete variable domain (other parts from reference TRBV7-2 and TRBJ2-7): GAGVSQSPSNKVTEKGKDVELRCDPISGHTALYWYRQSLGQGLEFLIYFQGNSAPDKSGLPSDRFSAERTGGSVSTLTIQRTQQEDSAVYLCASSSTVFSYEQYFGPGTRLTVT.

The chain is built from TRBV7-3 and TRBJ2-3; possibly TRBD1 for D (5 bases). Germline V gives CDR1 SGHTA, CDR2 FQGTGA. The V and J ends lost 5 bases and 2 bases respectively, with 14 bases between them. The CDR3 length is 15 residues. CDR3 amino acids: CASSPDIMSTDTQYF. The CDR3 DNA follows: TGTGCCAGCAGCCCGGACATAATGTCCACAGATACGCAGTATTTT.

The chain has TRBV7-2 and TRBJ1-5; D unclear. This CDR3 region has 13 residues. From germline, CDR1 is SGHTA and CDR2 FQGNSA. V dropped 7 bases and J dropped 3 bases, with 10 bases sitting between them. The chain's CDR3 is CASTLVLNQPQHF. In DNA, the CDR3 is TGTGCCAGCACCCTCGTCCTCAATCAGCCCCAGCATTTT.

The J gene is TRBJ1-1, the V gene TRBV7-2; 7 positions match TRBD1. The trim removed 5 bases at V and 11 bases at J, leaving 11 bases unmatched. The CDR3 is 13 residues long. Germline V gene sequence: CDR1 SGHTA, CDR2 FQGNSA. CDR3 in DNA: TGTGCCAGCAGCCGGACAGGTTACCGGGGGGCTTTCTTT. Its protein product is CASSRTGYRGAFF. The full variable domain, its missing parts supplied by reference TRBV7-2 and TRBJ1-1, is GAGVSQSPSNKVTEKGKDVELRCDPISGHTALYWYRQSLGQGLEFLIYFQGNSAPDKSGLPSDRFSAERTGGSVSTLTIQRTQQEDSAVYLCASSRTGYRGAFFGQGTRLTVV.

The rearrangement uses TRBV6-1 and TRBJ1-4; the D gene is possibly TRBD1 (5 bases). Per the germline V gene, CDR1 is MNHNS and CDR2 is SASEGT. The CDR3 length is 14 residues. V was cut by 1 base and J by 7 bases, with 10 bases left in between. The CDR3 nucleotides read TGTGCCAGCAGTGAAGGGGGCTTAGGTGAAAAACTGTTTTTT. It yields the protein CASSEGGLGEKLFF.

The chain is built from TRBV19 and TRBJ1-2, with 7 bases matching TRBD1. The V gene's germline CDR1 is LNHDA and CDR2 SQIVND (reference sequence). J was trimmed by 8 bases and V by 6 bases; bases with no gene match: 6. The CDR3 is made up of 12 amino acids. The CDR3 sequence: CASRSMGQGYTF. In DNA, the CDR3 is TGTGCCAGTAGAAGTATGGGACAGGGCTACACCTTC.